This T cell receptor (beta chain) was sequenced in a study of metastatic and nonmetastatic thyroid tumors. Study details: Repertoire comparison spanned blood and tumor or nodule tissue of malignant and benign thyroid patients. General observations from the study: Significantly greater TCR beta diversity was reportedly found in malignant thyroid tumors than in benign nodules (in blood and tumor).

In regard to this clone: Its antigen is still unknown.

No treatment had been given to any patient before thyroid surgery. CDR1 is MDHEN, CDR2 SYDVKM, per germline. The CDR3 has 14 amino acids. V gave up 3 bases and J gave up 11 bases, with 17 bases separating them. Per the study methods: To classify distant metastasis in papillary thyroid cancer, a model was built from CDR3 differences across clinicopathological groups. MiXCR reprocessed the PCR reads for TCRdb. Here the V and J calls rest on TCRdb's processing, not on the authors' analysis. In the table there are 53,000 or so clones, 20% of which are singletons. This TCR was recovered from a female donor with papillary thyroid cancer or a benign thyroid nodule (not recorded which). Some clones in this sample may be carry-over from other donors' samples. V and J are TRBV28 and TRBJ2-1; D might be TRBD2 (6 bases). The sample was blood. The chain's CDR3 is CASSFGRECRKQFF. CDR3 in DNA: TGTGCCAGCAGTTTTGGCCGGGAGTGCCGGAAGCAGTTCTTC. Filled out from reference TRBV28 and TRBJ2-1, the complete variable domain reads DVKVTQSSRYLVKRTGEKVFLECVQDMDHENMFWYRQDPGLGLRLIYFSYDVKMKEKGDIPEGYSVSREKKERFSLILESASTNQTSMYLCASSFGRECRKQFFGPGTRLTVL.